The T cell receptor beta chain under discussion was sequenced for a study of blood T cell repertoires in COVID-19. Study-wide background: Specimens from acute and convalescent COVID-19 originated in the United States, Italy and Spain. Sources were T cells, B-cell-depleted T cells, or PBMCs; the material itself was cDNA or gDNA.

Authors' data handling: By means of reference gene primer amplification, nucleated cell counts were estimated. The assay was immunoSEQ multiplex PCR, and TCRdb's table has in-frame clones only and misses some. V, J and clone size reflect that table, while D and trimming were determined from the DNA. This sample has roughly 100,000 clones, with 81% found just once. V was cut by 4 bases and J by 4 bases, with 16 bases left in between. Germline V CDR1 and CDR2: LGHDT, YNNKEL (reference sequence). There are 15 residues in the CDR3. The TCR comes from a man at least 80 years old with active or convalescent COVID-19. Sequencing input: peripheral blood. The chain is built from TRBV3-1 (or the pseudogene TRBV3-2) and TRBJ1-1, with a possible D match to TRBD1 (6 bases). CDR3 residues: CASSPKQGVGTEAFF. In DNA, the CDR3 is TGTGCCAGCAGCCCCAAACAGGGAGTCGGCACTGAAGCTTTCTTT.